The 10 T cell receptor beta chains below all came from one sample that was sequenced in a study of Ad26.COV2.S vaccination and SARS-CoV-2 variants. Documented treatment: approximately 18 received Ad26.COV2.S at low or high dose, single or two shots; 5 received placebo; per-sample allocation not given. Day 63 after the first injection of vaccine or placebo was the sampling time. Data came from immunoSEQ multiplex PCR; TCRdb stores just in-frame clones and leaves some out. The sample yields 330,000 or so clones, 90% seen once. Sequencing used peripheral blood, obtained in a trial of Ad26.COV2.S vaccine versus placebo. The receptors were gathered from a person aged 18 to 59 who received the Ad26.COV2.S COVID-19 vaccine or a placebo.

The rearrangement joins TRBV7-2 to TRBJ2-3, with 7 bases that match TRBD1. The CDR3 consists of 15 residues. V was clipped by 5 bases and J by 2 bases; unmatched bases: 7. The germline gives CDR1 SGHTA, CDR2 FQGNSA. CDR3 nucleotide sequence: TGTGCCAGCAGCGTCGACAGGGTTCCCACAGATACGCAGTATTTT. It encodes CASSVDRVPTDTQYF.

The CDR3 bases are TGTGCCAGCAGCCGAAGATCGGGACAGGGTAGCAATGAGCAGTTCTTC. Translated, it gives CASSRRSGQGSNEQFF. The rearrangement joins TRBV7-9 to TRBJ2-1; 9 bases map to TRBD1. The CDR3 runs to 16 residues. Unmatched junction bases numbered 11, after V lost 5 bases and J lost 6 bases. CDR1 SEHNR and CDR2 FQNEAQ come from the germline V gene (reference sequence).

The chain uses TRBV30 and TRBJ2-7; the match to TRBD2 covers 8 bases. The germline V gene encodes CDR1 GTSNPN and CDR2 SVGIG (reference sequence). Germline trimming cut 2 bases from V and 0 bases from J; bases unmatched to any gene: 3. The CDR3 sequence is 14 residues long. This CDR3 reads CAWSFSGNSYEQYV. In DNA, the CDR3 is TGTGCCTGGAGTTTTAGCGGGAACTCCTACGAGCAGTACGTC.

CDR3 bases: TGTGCCAGCAGTCCGGGATCGGTGAACACTGAAGCTTTCTTT. Translated, it gives CASSPGSVNTEAFF. The genes are TRBV7-2 and TRBJ1-1; D call uncertain. The V gene lost 6 bases and the J gene lost 0 bases, with 11 bases spanning the gap. The CDR3 spans 14 residues. Germline V gene sequence: CDR1 SGHTA, CDR2 FQGNSA.

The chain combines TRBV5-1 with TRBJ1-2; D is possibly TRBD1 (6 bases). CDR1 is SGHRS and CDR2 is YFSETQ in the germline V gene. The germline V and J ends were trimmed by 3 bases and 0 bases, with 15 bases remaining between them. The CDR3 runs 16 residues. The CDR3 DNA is TGCGCCAGCAGCTCACCACAGGGCTCGGCTAACTATGGCTACACCTTC. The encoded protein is CASSSPQGSANYGYTF.

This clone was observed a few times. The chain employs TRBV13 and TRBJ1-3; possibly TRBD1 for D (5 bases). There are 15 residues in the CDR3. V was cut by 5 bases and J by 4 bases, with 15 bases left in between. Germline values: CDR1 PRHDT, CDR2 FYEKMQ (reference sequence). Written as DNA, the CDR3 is TGTGCCAGCAGCCCCAAGGGGAGTTGGGGAAACACCATATATTTT. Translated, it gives CASSPKGSWGNTIYF. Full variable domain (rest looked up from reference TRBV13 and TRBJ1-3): AAGVIQSPRHLIKEKRETATLKCYPIPRHDTVYWYQQGPGQDPQFLISFYEKMQSDKGSIPDRFSAQQFSDYHSELNMSSLELGDSALYFCASSPKGSWGNTIYFGEGSWLTVV.

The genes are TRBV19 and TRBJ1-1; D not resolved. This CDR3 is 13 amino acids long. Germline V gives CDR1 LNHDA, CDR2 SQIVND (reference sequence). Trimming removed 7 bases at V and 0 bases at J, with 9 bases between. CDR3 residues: CASTTVVNTEAFF. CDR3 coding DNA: TGTGCCAGTACGACCGTAGTGAACACTGAAGCTTTCTTT.

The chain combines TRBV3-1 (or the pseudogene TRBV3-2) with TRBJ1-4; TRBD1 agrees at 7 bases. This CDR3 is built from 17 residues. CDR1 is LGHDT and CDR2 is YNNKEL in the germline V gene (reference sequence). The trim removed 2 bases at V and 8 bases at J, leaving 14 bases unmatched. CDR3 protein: CASSQPPGGGLNEKLFF. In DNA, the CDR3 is TGTGCCAGCAGCCAACCCCCGGGAGGGGGCTTAAACGAAAAACTGTTTTTT.

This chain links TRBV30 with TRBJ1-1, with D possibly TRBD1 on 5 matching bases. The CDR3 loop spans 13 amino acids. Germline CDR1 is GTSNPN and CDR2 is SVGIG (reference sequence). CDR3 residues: CYKQGPMNTEAFF. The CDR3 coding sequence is TGTTACAAGCAGGGTCCCATGAACACTGAAGCTTTCTTT.

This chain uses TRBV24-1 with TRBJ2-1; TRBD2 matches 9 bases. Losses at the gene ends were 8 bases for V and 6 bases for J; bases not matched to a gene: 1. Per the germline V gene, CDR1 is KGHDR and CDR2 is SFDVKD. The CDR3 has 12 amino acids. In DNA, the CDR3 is TGTGCCACCATGGGACTAGCCAATGAGCAGTTCTTC. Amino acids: CATMGLANEQFF.